These 21 T cell receptor beta chains came from one sample sequenced in a study of blood T cell repertoires in COVID-19. Only in-frame clones appear in the TCRdb table, and some are missing; sequencing was by immunoSEQ multiplex PCR. Of more than 250,000 clones in the sample, 90% were seen once. The sequenced material came from PBMCs or T cells enriched from blood (not recorded which). These receptors originate from a woman between 18 and 29 years old with acute COVID-19.

The chain links TRBV6-2 or TRBV6-3 to TRBJ2-7; TRBD2 matches 7 bases. Trimming removed 3 bases from V and 5 bases from J; junction bases left unmatched: 7. Germline V CDR1 and CDR2: MNHEY, SVGEGT. The CDR3 loop spans 14 amino acids. The CDR3 reads CASSYGLEVDEQYF. The CDR3 nucleotides read TGTGCCAGCAGTTATGGACTAGAGGTTGACGAGCAGTACTTC.

The chain employs TRBV19 and TRBJ1-1; 12 bases match TRBD1. The CDR3 totals 16 residues. V lost 7 bases, J lost 4 bases, and 10 bases stayed unmatched. The germline gives CDR1 LNHDA, CDR2 SQIVND (reference sequence). The CDR3 reads CASNPGQGAGATEAFF. CDR3 in DNA: TGTGCCAGTAACCCGGGACAGGGGGCGGGCGCCACTGAAGCTTTCTTT. The full variable domain, rest sourced from reference TRBV19 and TRBJ1-1, is DGGITQSPKYLFRKEGQNVTLSCEQNLNHDAMYWYRQDPGQGLRLIYYSQIVNDFQKGDIAEGYSVSREKKESFPLTVTSAQKNPTAFYLCASNPGQGAGATEAFFGQGTRLTVV.

V is TRBV3-1 (or the pseudogene TRBV3-2) and J is TRBJ2-7, with a weak D call TRBD1 (6 bases). The CDR3 extends over 16 amino acids. Germline loops: CDR1 LGHDT, CDR2 YNNKEL (reference sequence). With 0 bases removed from V and 3 bases from J, the gap between germline ends came to 15 bases. The CDR3: CASSQDKTGLGYEQYF. The CDR3 bases are TGTGCCAGCAGCCAAGACAAGACAGGTCTGGGCTACGAGCAGTACTTC.

The sample holds one count of this clone. J is TRBJ2-4 and V is TRBV11-1; TRBD2 might be the D (7 bases). Trimming removed 1 base at V and 9 bases at J, with 16 bases between. Germline lookup yields CDR1 SGHAT and CDR2 FQDESV (reference sequence). The CDR3 covers 15 residues. The DNA for the CDR3 is TGTGCCAGCAGCTTAGAAGGGGGGACTATTTCCATTCAGTACTTC. It specifies CASSLEGGTISIQYF. The full variable domain, in which reference TRBV11-1 and TRBJ2-4 provide the parts outside the CDR3, is EAEVAQSPRYKITEKSQAVAFWCDPISGHATLYWYRQILGQGPELLVQFQDESVVDDSQLPKDRFSAERLKGVDSTLKIQPAELGDSAMYLCASSLEGGTISIQYFGAGTRLSVL.

V and J are TRBV9 and TRBJ2-7; 10 nucleotides agree with TRBD1. The J segment lost 2 bases and the V segment lost 2 bases, leaving 4 bases of the junction unmatched. The length of the CDR3 is 15 residues. CDR1 and CDR2 from the germline V gene are SGDLS and YYNGEE. For the CDR3, the DNA is TGTGCCAGCAGCGTCCAGACAGGGGGCCCCTACGAGCAGTACTTC. Translating gives CASSVQTGGPYEQYF. The entire variable domain, with the rest obtained from reference TRBV9 and TRBJ2-7, is as follows: DSGVTQTPKHLITATGQRVTLRCSPRSGDLSVYWYQQSLDQGLQFLIQYYNGEERAKGNILERFSAQQFPDLHSELNLSSLELGDSALYFCASSVQTGGPYEQYFGPGTRLTVT.

The chain couples TRBV19 to TRBJ2-3; 9 positions agree with TRBD2. Per the germline V gene, CDR1 is LNHDA and CDR2 is SQIVND (reference sequence). The junction had 2 bases not matched to a gene; V was cut back by 4 bases and J by 9 bases. The CDR3 sequence is 12 residues long. CDR3 sequence: CASSTSGMTQYF. For the CDR3, the DNA is TGTGCCAGTAGTACTAGCGGGATGACGCAGTATTTT.

The chain links TRBV25-1 to TRBJ1-2; possibly TRBD1 for D (5 bases). The V end was cut by 6 bases, the J end by 5 bases, with 10 bases between. CDR3 length: 12 amino acids. Germline values: CDR1 MGHDK, CDR2 SYGVNS. The CDR3 DNA is TGTGCCAGCAGAGGACAAGGTTATGGCTACACCTTC. Its protein is CASRGQGYGYTF.

This chain uses TRBV29-1 with TRBJ2-7, with a possible D match to TRBD1 (7 bases). This CDR3 comprises 15 residues. V dropped 4 bases and J dropped 1 base, with 17 bases sitting between them. CDR1 SQVTM and CDR2 ANQGSEA come from the germline V gene. The CDR3 protein is CSVAGGKDRSYEQYF. The CDR3 bases are TGCAGCGTTGCCGGGGGCAAGGACAGGTCCTACGAGCAGTACTTC.

V gene TRBV7-2 combines with J gene TRBJ1-5; D may be TRBD1 (6 bases). Germline V gene data show CDR1 as SGHTA and CDR2 as FQGNSA. The CDR3 runs 14 residues. Trimming stripped 3 bases from V and 0 bases from J, with 6 bases between. Here the CDR3 reads CASSLDSSNQPQHF. The CDR3 coding sequence is TGTGCCAGCAGCTTGGACAGTAGCAATCAGCCCCAGCATTTT.

The rearrangement uses TRBV21-1 and TRBJ1-2; TRBD1, the D gene given by the table, was not confirmed from the DNA. TRBV21-1 is a documented pseudogene. This CDR3 is 14 amino acids long. The CDR3 region has the DNA TGTGCCAGCAGCAAAGAGGACAGGCATGGTAGCTACACCTTC. Its translation is CASSKEDRHGSYTF.

The chain combines TRBV2 with TRBJ1-1; 7 bases fit TRBD1. After removal of 6 bases from V and 1 base from J, the junction contained 8 bases not matched to a gene. Germline values: CDR1 SNHLY, CDR2 FYNNEI. The CDR3 totals 15 residues. The CDR3 region has the DNA TGTGCCAGCAGCCTACAGGGGACCTCGAACACTGAAGCTTTCTTT. Amino acid sequence: CASSLQGTSNTEAFF.

The V gene is TRBV5-4, the J gene TRBJ2-2, with 11 positions matching TRBD2. Germline CDR1 SGHNT, CDR2 YYREEE (reference sequence). The ends lost 4 bases at V and 2 bases at J; junction bases unmatched: 10. This CDR3 has 18 amino acids. Here the CDR3 reads CASSPLAGVDFNTGELFF. Written as DNA, the CDR3 is TGTGCCAGCAGCCCACTAGCGGGAGTTGACTTTAACACCGGGGAGCTGTTTTTT.

The V call is TRBV2, the J call TRBJ2-1; 13 bases map to TRBD2. V trimming: 8 bases; J trimming: 2 bases; junction bases outside the gene matches: 0. Germline V CDR1 and CDR2: SNHLY, FYNNEI. The CDR3 loop spans 14 amino acids. The CDR3 loop is CASGTSGTYNEQFF. In DNA form, the CDR3 reads TGTGCCAGCGGGACTAGCGGGACCTACAATGAGCAGTTCTTC. Using reference TRBV2 and TRBJ2-1 for the parts outside the CDR3, the full variable domain is EPEVTQTPSHQVTQMGQEVILRCVPISNHLYFYWYRQILGQKVEFLVSFYNNEISEKSEIFDDQFSVERPDGSNFTLKIRSTKLEDSAMYFCASGTSGTYNEQFFGPGTRLTVL.

This clone was seen only once. V is TRBV28 and J is TRBJ1-5, with D possibly being TRBD1 (6 bases). V lost 1 base and J lost 7, with 17 bases in between. The length of the CDR3 is 16 residues. CDR1 and CDR2 from the germline V gene are MDHEN and SYDVKM. CDR3 in amino acids: CASSLLGQGLRQPQHF. The CDR3 bases are TGTGCCAGCAGTTTATTAGGGCAGGGGTTACGGCAGCCCCAGCATTTT.

The chain carries TRBV5-1 and TRBJ1-2, with TRBD1 matching 8 bases. V lost 0 bases to trimming and J lost 5 bases; unmatched junction nucleotides: 3. This CDR3 contains 14 residues. The germline V gene has CDR1 SGHRS and CDR2 YFSETQ. The CDR3 DNA follows: TGCGCCAGCAGCTTGGAGGGGACAGGTTATGGCTACACCTTC. It translates to CASSLEGTGYGYTF. The variable domain in full, completed from reference TRBV5-1 and TRBJ1-2, reads KAGVTQTPRYLIKTRGQQVTLSCSPISGHRSVSWYQQTPGQGLQFLFEYFSETQRNKGNFPGRFSGRQFSNSRSEMNVSTLELGDSALYLCASSLEGTGYGYTFGSGTRLTVV.

This rearrangement joins TRBV10-1 to TRBJ2-3, with D unresolved. There are 13 residues in the CDR3. Looked up from germline, CDR1 is WNHNN and CDR2 is SYGVQD (reference sequence). V was pared by 5 bases and J by 5 bases, with 11 bases between. The CDR3 reads CASSPAVGDTQYF. The CDR3 nucleotides read TGCGCCAGCAGTCCTGCGGTAGGAGATACGCAGTATTTT.

This chain joins TRBV3-1 (or the pseudogene TRBV3-2) and TRBJ1-1; the D gene is possibly TRBD1 (5 bases). Deletions cut 4 bases from V and 1 base from J, with 16 bases between. Germline CDR1 is LGHDT and CDR2 is YNNKEL (reference sequence). This CDR3 comprises 16 residues. The CDR3, as DNA: TGTGCCAGCAGCCCGGACACGGGTCGTACGAACACTGAAGCTTTCTTT. Translating it yields CASSPDTGRTNTEAFF.

This chain links TRBV6-2 or TRBV6-3 with TRBJ1-1, with D maybe TRBD1 (5 bases). Germline CDR1 reads MNHEY; CDR2 reads SVGEGT. CDR3 length: 16 residues. V was pared by 0 bases and J by 1 base, with 12 bases between. CDR3 nucleotide sequence: TGTGCCAGCAGTTACTCGGCGGGGGGATGGAACACTGAAGCTTTCTTT. The encoded protein is CASSYSAGGWNTEAFF.

This clone has only one observation. This sequence joins TRBV3-1 (or the pseudogene TRBV3-2) and TRBJ1-6; D may be TRBD1 (6 bases). CDR3 size: 16 residues. V was shortened by 6 bases and J by 5 bases, with 17 bases between the two germline ends. Germline V gene data show CDR1 as LGHDT and CDR2 as YNNKEL (reference sequence). DNA for the CDR3: TGTGCCAGCAGACGCAGGGGCCGCTTGGATAATTCACCCCTCCACTTT. Translated, it gives CASRRRGRLDNSPLHF.

The V gene is TRBV5-1, the J gene TRBJ2-7, with D possibly TRBD2 on 6 matching bases. V lost 2 bases, J lost 6 bases, and 12 bases lay in between. Germline V gene lookup returns CDR1 SGHRS and CDR2 YFSETQ. CDR3 length equals 13 residues. The CDR3 DNA reads as TGCGCCAGCAGCTTCGGAGGGAACTCCGAGCAGTACTTC. This codes for CASSFGGNSEQYF.

The chain carries TRBV7-3 and TRBJ2-1; maybe TRBD2 (5 bases). The CDR3 runs 12 residues. Germline assignment: CDR1 SGHTA and CDR2 FQGTGA. V was clipped by 2 bases and J by 12 bases, with 11 bases between them. Written as DNA, the CDR3 is TGTGCCAGCAGCTTATACGGGGATACGCAGTTCTTC. It codes for CASSLYGDTQFF. The whole variable domain, remainder taken from reference TRBV7-3 and TRBJ2-1, is GAGVSQTPSNKVTEKGKYVELRCDPISGHTALYWYRQSLGQGPEFLIYFQGTGAADDSGLPNDRFFAVRPEGSVSTLKIQRTERGDSAVYLCASSLYGDTQFFGPGTRLTVL.